This TCR beta chain was identified in a study of CD8+CD57+ T cells in acquired aplastic anemia. Study context: Quantities of DNA derived from sorted CD4+ and CD8+ cells averaged approximately 3 ug.

To note about this clonotype: Its antigen is undetermined. In this CDR3 the conserved last residue, phenylalanine or tryptophan, is missing, so a read error is likely. The limits of the CDR3 on the DNA are not certain, so only TCRdb's listed CDR3 is given.

Whole-study findings and limits: No significant difference in CD8+ Simpson's diversity was found between patients and controls. Patients had twenty-nine CD8+ CDR3 sequences in common with controls (the shared set).

The CDR3 numbers 9 amino acids, ends counted. Germline loops: CDR1 DFQATT, CDR2 SNEGSKA (reference sequence). Genomic DNA constituted the template upon which TCR beta VDJ and CDR3 profiling was performed. A single record per CDR3 protein comes from TCRdb applying MiXCR to the reads. The repertoire holds fewer than 250,000 distinct CDR3 sequences, with around 50% as singletons. The sample comprised sorted CD4+, CD8+, or CD8+CD57+ T cells (not recorded which) from PBMCs. The sequence was collected from a human donor in good health, serving as a control. The rearrangement joins TRBV20-1 to TRBJ2-5; the table's D call of TRBD2 was not tested on the DNA. The CDR3 here is CSARAWGLA.